These T cell receptor beta chains were read from a single sample in a study of T cells in localized non-small cell lung cancer. Assay used: immunoSEQ multiplex PCR; TCRdb lists only in-frame clones, some missing. The repertoire includes about 31,000 clones, 70% to 90% of them detected once, and under 5.5% sits in the top ten. Here the sequenced sample was peripheral blood mononuclear cells, taken before any cancer treatment. These receptors all stem from a woman aged 35 to 70 with stage III lung adenocarcinoma. The CDR3 runs from the conserved cysteine through the conserved F or W. Fields, in order: D gene, J gene, clone size, V gene, CDR3 DNA, CDR3 protein. D genes are given only for firm matches. Size values are once, few and many counts, or a class for expanded clones, and some rows have none.

NA TRBJ2-1 NA TRBV18 TGTGCCAGCTCACCAGTCCGGGTCGAGCAGTTCTTC CASSPVRVEQFF
NA TRBJ2-2 NA TRBV5-4 TGTGCCAGCAGCTTGGGGGGCAGGTCCGGGGAGCTGTTTTTT CASSLGGRSGELFF
NA TRBJ2-5 NA TRBV19 TGTGCCAGTAGTCCAGGGGGGCGAGAGACCCAGTACTTC CASSPGGRETQYF
TRBD1 TRBJ1-1 NA TRBV9 TGTGCCAGCAGCGAGGGACAGCTCACTGAAGCTTTCTTT CASSEGQLTEAFF
NA TRBJ1-3 NA TRBV6-6 TGTGCCAGCAGACAGGGATCTGGAAACACCATATATTTT CASRQGSGNTIYF
NA TRBJ2-7 NA TRBV5-1 TGCGCCAGCTACGGGTCGGGGGACCCCTACGAGCAGTACTTC CASYGSGDPYEQYF
TRBD1 TRBJ2-1 NA TRBV5-1 TGCGCCAGCAGCTCCCGGGACAGACCATACAATGAGCAGTTCTTC CASSSRDRPYNEQFF
NA TRBJ1-2 few TRBV6-5 TGTGCCAGCACTAACAGCGGCGGCTACACCTTC CASTNSGGYTF
NA TRBJ2-5 NA TRBV6-1 TGTGCCGGAGAGGGGACCCAGTACTTC CAGEGTQYF
TRBD2 TRBJ2-5 NA TRBV4-2 TGTGCCAGCAGCCAAGGACTAGCGGGGATCCAAGAGACCCAGTACTTC CASSQGLAGIQETQYF
NA TRBJ2-1 NA TRBV7-6 TGTGCCAGCAGCTTTGGGACCCACAATGAGCAGTTCTTC CASSFGTHNEQFF
NA TRBJ2-2 NA TRBV29-1 TGCAGCGTCTTCTCTAGCACAAACACCGGGGAGCTGTTTTTT CSVFSSTNTGELFF
NA TRBJ2-7 NA TRBV29-1 TGCAGCGTATTAACTAGCCGAAGCTCCTACGAGCAGTACTTC CSVLTSRSSYEQYF
TRBD1 TRBJ2-3 NA TRBV6-1 TGTGCCAGCAGAGACAGGGTGAAAGACACAGATACGCAGTATTTT CASRDRVKDTDTQYF
TRBD1 TRBJ2-2 NA TRBV10-2 TGCGCCAGCAGTGCGGGACAGGGGGGGACCGGGGAGCTGTTTTTT CASSAGQGGTGELFF
TRBD1 TRBJ1-3 NA TRBV7-9 TGTGCCAGCAGCCAATCCAGGGGGGGCTCCTACTCTGGAAACACCATATATTTT CASSQSRGGSYSGNTIYF
NA TRBJ1-6 NA TRBV5-4 TGTGCCAGCAGCTTGGACGGTAATTCACCCCTCCACTTT CASSLDGNSPLHF
TRBD1 TRBJ2-7 NA TRBV4-1 TGCGCCAGCAGCCCCCTTTTGACAGGGGGGTACGAGCAGTACTTC CASSPLLTGGYEQYF
TRBD2 TRBJ2-1 NA TRBV7-2 TGTGCCAGCAGCTTCGGAGGAGGGAGGGATGAGCAGTTCTTC CASSFGGGRDEQFF
NA TRBJ1-2 NA TRBV23-1 TGCGCCAGCAGTCAATCGGCCAAGACCTTC CASSQSAKTF
TRBD2 TRBJ2-1 NA TRBV6-4 TGTGCCAGCAGTACGACTAGCGGGGACTACAATGAGCAGTTCTTC CASSTTSGDYNEQFF
TRBD2 TRBJ2-5 NA TRBV5-4 TGTGCCAGCAGCTTGGTGACTAGCGGGCGGGAGACCCAGTACTTC CASSLVTSGRETQYF
NA TRBJ2-7 NA TRBV11-3 TGTGCCAGCAGCCCTGGGACGTCTTCCTACGAGCAGTACTTC CASSPGTSSYEQYF
NA TRBJ1-3 NA TRBV11-2 TGTGCCAGCAGCTACGACGGCCCCCCAGGAAACACCATATATTTT CASSYDGPPGNTIYF
TRBD1 TRBJ1-2 NA TRBV7-9 TGTGCCAGCACAGGGACAGGGGGGGAGAACTATGGCTACACCTTC CASTGTGGENYGYTF
NA TRBJ2-3 NA TRBV9 TGTGCCAGCAGCGTAGGTGTCAGGGTGACCGATACGCAGTATTTT CASSVGVRVTDTQYF
NA TRBJ2-4 once TRBV6-6 TGTGCCAGCACCTCGGGACAAGGGGGGGTGATTCAGTACTTC CASTSGQGGVIQYF
NA TRBJ2-7 once TRBV11-2 TGTGCCAGCAGCTTAGGCCTGGGGGAAGACGAGCAGTACTTC CASSLGLGEDEQYF
NA TRBJ2-7 few TRBV2 TGTGCCAGCAGCCCGACACGACAGGAGCAGTACTTC CASSPTRQEQYF
TRBD1 TRBJ1-4 NA TRBV7-2 TGTGCCAGCAGCTCGATGACAGGGATTCGGGAAAAACTGTTTTTT CASSSMTGIREKLFF
NA TRBJ2-1 NA TRBV6-4 TGTGCCAGCAGTGAAGGGGGGGGCGGCTACAATGAGCAGTTCTTC CASSEGGGGYNEQFF
NA TRBJ2-5 NA TRBV5-6 TGTGCCAGCAGCTTGAAGGGGAGGTGGCAAGAGACCCAGTACTTC CASSLKGRWQETQYF
NA TRBJ1-4 NA TRBV5-4 TGTGCCAGCAGCCCTCGAGGGGGGGCAGGTAATGAAAAACTGTTTTTT CASSPRGGAGNEKLFF
TRBD1 TRBJ2-7 NA TRBV27 TGTGCCAGCAGTTACGGGACAGGAAGACCCTACGAGCAGTACTTC CASSYGTGRPYEQYF
NA TRBJ1-4 NA TRBV4-1 TGCGCCAGCAGCCAAGAGGGAGAGAGTGAAAAACTGTTTTTT CASSQEGESEKLFF
NA TRBJ2-5 NA TRBV5-1 TGCGCCAGCAGCTCGTCTGGGGGTCTAGCCGGGGAGACCCAGTACTTC CASSSSGGLAGETQYF
NA TRBJ1-5 few TRBV19 TGTGCCAGTAGTAGACAGTCAAATCAGCCCCAGCATTTT CASSRQSNQPQHF
NA TRBJ2-7 few TRBV7-9 TGTGCCAGCAGCTTCTCCTACGAGCAGTACTTC CASSFSYEQYF
NA TRBJ2-3 once TRBV9 TGTGCCAGCAGCGTAGTAAGCTACCCCACAGATACGCAGTATTTT CASSVVSYPTDTQYF
NA TRBJ2-7 NA TRBV9 TGTGCCAGCAGCTCTTCCGGGGGCCCGCGGGGCGAGCAGTACTTC CASSSSGGPRGEQYF
NA TRBJ1-1 NA TRBV7-9 TGTGCCAGCAGCATGCCGGGACGCGCTGAAGCTTTCTTT CASSMPGRAEAFF
TRBD2 TRBJ2-2 NA TRBV23-1 TGCGCCAGGCCGAAGCTGGTGCGGGAGTTCGCCGGGGAGCTGTTTTTT CARPKLVREFAGELFF
TRBD1 TRBJ2-3 NA TRBV9 TGTGCCAGCAGCGTCGACAGGGGTACGCAGTATTTT CASSVDRGTQYF
NA TRBJ1-2 NA TRBV28 TGTGCCAGCAGTTCCCCTGACAGCTATGGCTACACCTTC CASSSPDSYGYTF
NA TRBJ2-2 NA TRBV2 TGTGCCAGCAGTTTTGACACCACCGGGGAGCTGTTTTTT CASSFDTTGELFF
NA TRBJ1-1 NA TRBV5-1 TGCGCCAGCGGCCAAGGGCCCCAGAACACTGAAGCTTTCTTT CASGQGPQNTEAFF
NA TRBJ2-3 NA TRBV5-5 TGTGCCAGCATCCGGGGGCGGACAGATACGCAGTATTTT CASIRGRTDTQYF
NA TRBJ1-2 NA TRBV5-6 TGTGCCAGCAGCCGAGGGGTCGGCTACACCTTC CASSRGVGYTF
NA TRBJ1-5 NA TRBV19 TGTGCCAGTATCAAAATGGGGGGGCGAATCGATCAGCCCCAGCATTTT CASIKMGGRIDQPQHF
NA TRBJ2-7 NA TRBV4-3 TGCGCCAGCAGCCGAGACCTGGCCAGAAGGGGACCCGAGCAGTACTTC CASSRDLARRGPEQYF
TRBD2 TRBJ2-5 NA TRBV5-1 TGCGCCAGCAGCTTCAGTAGCGGGGAGACCCAGTACTTC CASSFSSGETQYF
NA TRBJ1-2 NA TRBV9 TGTGCCAGCAGCGTAGTCGGTGGTCGAGACGTCTATGGCTACACCTTC CASSVVGGRDVYGYTF
NA TRBJ1-1 NA TRBV6-5 TGTGCCAGCAGTTACTCGAAGGTTGGGGAAGCTTTCTTT CASSYSKVGEAFF
NA TRBJ2-2 NA TRBV6-1 TGTGCCAGCACCTGGACAGCGATGAACACCGGGGAGCTGTTTTTT CASTWTAMNTGELFF
NA TRBJ2-3 NA TRBV7-9 TGTGCCAGCAGCTCCATGGGGCAAGGAACAGATACGCAGTATTTT CASSSMGQGTDTQYF
TRBD1 TRBJ1-4 NA TRBV18 TGTGCCAGCTCACCGAGGGACAGGTTGAATGAAAAACTGTTTTTT CASSPRDRLNEKLFF
NA TRBJ2-5 once TRBV6-6 TGTGCCAGCACCCCAGCGAGGGCCCAAGAGACCCAGTACTTC CASTPARAQETQYF